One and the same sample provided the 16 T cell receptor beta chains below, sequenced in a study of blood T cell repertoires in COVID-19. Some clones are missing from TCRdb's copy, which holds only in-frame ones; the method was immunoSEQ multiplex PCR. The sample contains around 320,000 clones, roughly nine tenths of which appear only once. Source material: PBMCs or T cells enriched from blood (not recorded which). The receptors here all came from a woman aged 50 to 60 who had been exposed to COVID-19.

The CDR3 spells CAWSGQGNSPLHF. CDR3 coding DNA: TGTGCCTGGAGTGGACAGGGGAATTCACCCCTCCACTTT. The J gene is TRBJ1-6, the V gene TRBV30; 8 bases fit TRBD1. The CDR3 spans 13 residues. Germline lookup yields CDR1 GTSNPN and CDR2 SVGIG (reference sequence). J lost 7 bases, V lost 1 base, and 0 bases had no gene match.

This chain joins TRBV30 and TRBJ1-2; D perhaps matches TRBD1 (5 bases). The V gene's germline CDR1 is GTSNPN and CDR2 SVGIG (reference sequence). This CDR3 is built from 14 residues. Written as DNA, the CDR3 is TGTGCACTGACTAGGCAGGGTTTTCTTTCTGGCTACACCTTC. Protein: CALTRQGFLSGYTF.

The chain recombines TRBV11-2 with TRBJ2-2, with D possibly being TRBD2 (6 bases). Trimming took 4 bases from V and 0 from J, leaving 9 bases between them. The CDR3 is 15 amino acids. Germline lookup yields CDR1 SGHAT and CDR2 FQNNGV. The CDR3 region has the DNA TGTGCCAGCAGCTCCGGGAGCGCGAACACCGGGGAGCTGTTTTTT. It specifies CASSSGSANTGELFF.

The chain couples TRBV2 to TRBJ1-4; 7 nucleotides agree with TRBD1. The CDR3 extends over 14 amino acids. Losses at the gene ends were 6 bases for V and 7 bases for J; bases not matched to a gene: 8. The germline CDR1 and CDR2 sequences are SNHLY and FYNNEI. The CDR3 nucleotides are TGTGCCAGCAGCCTACAGGGGTTGAGTGAAAAACTGTTTTTT. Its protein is CASSLQGLSEKLFF.

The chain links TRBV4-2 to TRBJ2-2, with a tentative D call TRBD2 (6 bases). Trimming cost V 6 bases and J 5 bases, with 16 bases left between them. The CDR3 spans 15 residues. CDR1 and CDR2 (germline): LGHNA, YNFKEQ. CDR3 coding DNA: TGTGCCAGCAGTTTTAGCGGTAGTTTGACCGGGGAGCTGTTTTTT. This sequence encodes CASSFSGSLTGELFF.

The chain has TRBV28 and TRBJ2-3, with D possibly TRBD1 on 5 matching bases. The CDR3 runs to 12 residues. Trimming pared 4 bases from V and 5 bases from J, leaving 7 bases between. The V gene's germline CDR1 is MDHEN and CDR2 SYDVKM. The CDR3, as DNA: TGTGCCAGCAGTTCGACAGTAGATACGCAGTATTTT. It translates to CASSSTVDTQYF.

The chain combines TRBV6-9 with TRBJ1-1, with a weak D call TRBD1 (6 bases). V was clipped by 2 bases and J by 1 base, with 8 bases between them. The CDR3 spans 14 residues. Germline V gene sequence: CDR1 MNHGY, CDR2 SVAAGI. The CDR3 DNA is TGTGCCAGCAGTTATCGGGACAAGAACACTGAAGCTTTCTTT. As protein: CASSYRDKNTEAFF.

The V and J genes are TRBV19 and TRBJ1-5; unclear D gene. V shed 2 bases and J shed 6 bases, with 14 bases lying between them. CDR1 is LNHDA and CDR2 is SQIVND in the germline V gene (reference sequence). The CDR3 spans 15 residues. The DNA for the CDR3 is TGTGCCAGTAGTATAAGCGTGACCGGTTTTCAGCCCCAGCATTTT. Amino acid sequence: CASSISVTGFQPQHF.

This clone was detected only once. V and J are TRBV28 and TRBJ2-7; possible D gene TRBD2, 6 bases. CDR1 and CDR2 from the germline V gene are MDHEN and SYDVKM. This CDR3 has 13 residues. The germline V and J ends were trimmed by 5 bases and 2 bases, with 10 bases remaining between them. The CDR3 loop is CASSAGPPYEQYF. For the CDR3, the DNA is TGTGCCAGCAGTGCGGGACCACCCTACGAGCAGTACTTC. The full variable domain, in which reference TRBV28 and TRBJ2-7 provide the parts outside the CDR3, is DVKVTQSSRYLVKRTGEKVFLECVQDMDHENMFWYRQDPGLGLRLIYFSYDVKMKEKGDIPEGYSVSREKKERFSLILESASTNQTSMYLCASSAGPPYEQYFGPGTRLTVT.

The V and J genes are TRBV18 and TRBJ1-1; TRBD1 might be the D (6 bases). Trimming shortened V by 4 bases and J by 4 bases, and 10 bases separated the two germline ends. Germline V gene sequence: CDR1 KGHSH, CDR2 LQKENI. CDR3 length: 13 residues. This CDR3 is CASSQGEGTEAFF. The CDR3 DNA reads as TGTGCCAGCTCACAGGGGGAAGGCACTGAAGCTTTCTTT.

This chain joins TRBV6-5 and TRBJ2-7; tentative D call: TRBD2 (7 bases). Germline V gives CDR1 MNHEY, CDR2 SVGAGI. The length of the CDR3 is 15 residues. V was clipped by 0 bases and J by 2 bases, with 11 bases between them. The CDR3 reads CASSYSAGATYEQYF. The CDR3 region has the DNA TGTGCCAGCAGTTACTCTGCGGGGGCCACCTACGAGCAGTACTTC.

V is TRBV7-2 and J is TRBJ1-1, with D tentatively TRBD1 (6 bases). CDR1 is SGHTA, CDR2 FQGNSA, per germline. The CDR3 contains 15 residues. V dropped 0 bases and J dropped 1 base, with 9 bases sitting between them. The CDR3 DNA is TGTGCCAGCAGCTTAGCGGGACAAACGAACACTGAAGCTTTCTTT. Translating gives CASSLAGQTNTEAFF.

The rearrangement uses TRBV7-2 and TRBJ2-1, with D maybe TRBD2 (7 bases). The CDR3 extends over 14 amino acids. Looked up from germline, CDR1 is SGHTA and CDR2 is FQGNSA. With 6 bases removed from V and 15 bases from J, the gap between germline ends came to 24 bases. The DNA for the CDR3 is TGTGCCAGCAGTACAGAAGGGGGGGGAGCAATGTCGTTCTTC. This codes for CASSTEGGGAMSFF.

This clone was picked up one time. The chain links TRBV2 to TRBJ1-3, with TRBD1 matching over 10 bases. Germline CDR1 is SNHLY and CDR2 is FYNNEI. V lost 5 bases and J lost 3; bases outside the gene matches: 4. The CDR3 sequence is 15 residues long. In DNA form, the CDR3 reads TGTGCCAGCAGTAGGGACAGGGGAAATGGAAACACCATATATTTT. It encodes CASSRDRGNGNTIYF.

The CDR3 here is CAGGNGNKPYEQYF. Written as DNA, the CDR3 is TGTGCCGGAGGGAACGGAAACAAACCCTACGAGCAGTACTTC. This chain connects TRBV28 to TRBJ2-7, with a tentative D call TRBD2 (6 bases). In germline, CDR1 is MDHEN, CDR2 SYDVKM. Trimming cost V 11 bases and J 2 bases, with 19 bases left between them. The CDR3 totals 14 residues.

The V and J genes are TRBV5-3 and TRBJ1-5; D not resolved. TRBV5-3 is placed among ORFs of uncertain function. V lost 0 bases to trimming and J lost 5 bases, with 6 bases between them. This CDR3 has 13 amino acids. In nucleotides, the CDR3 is TGTGCCAGAAGCTTGGACAGTTATCAGCCCCAGCATTTT. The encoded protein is CARSLDSYQPQHF.